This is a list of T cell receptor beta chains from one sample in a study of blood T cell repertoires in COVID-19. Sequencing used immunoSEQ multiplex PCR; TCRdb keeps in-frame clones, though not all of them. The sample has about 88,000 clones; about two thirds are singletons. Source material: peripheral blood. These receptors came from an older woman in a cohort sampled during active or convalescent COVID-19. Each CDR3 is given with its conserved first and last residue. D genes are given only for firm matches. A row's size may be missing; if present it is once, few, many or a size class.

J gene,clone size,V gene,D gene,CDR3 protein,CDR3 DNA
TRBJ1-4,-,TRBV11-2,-,CASSLGRATNEKLFF,TGTGCCAGCAGCTTAGGCAGGGCAACTAATGAAAAACTGTTTTTT
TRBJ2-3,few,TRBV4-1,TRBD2,CASSQALIAGVTDTQYF,TGCGCCAGCAGCCAAGCTCTAATAGCGGGGGTGACAGATACGCAGTATTTT
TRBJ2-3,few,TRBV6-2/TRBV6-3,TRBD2,CASSGTSGGAVWTQYF,TGTGCCAGCAGTGGGACTAGCGGGGGGGCCGTTTGGACGCAGTATTTT
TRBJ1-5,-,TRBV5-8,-,CASSDRGQTGEPQHF,TGTGCCAGCAGCGACCGGGGACAAACGGGTGAGCCCCAGCATTTT
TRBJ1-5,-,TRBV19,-,CASSFTESNQPQHF,TGTGCCAGTAGTTTCACAGAGAGCAATCAGCCCCAGCATTTT
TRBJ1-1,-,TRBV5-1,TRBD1,CASSWDRGNTEAFF,TGCGCCAGCAGCTGGGACAGGGGAAACACTGAAGCTTTCTTT
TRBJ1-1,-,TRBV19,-,CASSISPQNTEAFF,TGTGCCAGTAGTATCTCCCCACAGAACACTGAAGCTTTCTTT
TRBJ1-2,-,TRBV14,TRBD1,CASSQMGQGRSSGYTF,TGTGCCAGCAGCCAAATGGGACAGGGGCGTTCTAGCGGCTACACCTTC
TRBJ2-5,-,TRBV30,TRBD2,CAWSAPLAGAETQYF,TGTGCCTGGAGTGCCCCTTTAGCGGGGGCAGAGACCCAGTACTTC
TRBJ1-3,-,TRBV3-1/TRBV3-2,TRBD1,CASSRFQTGNSGNTIYF,TGTGCCAGCAGCCGTTTCCAGACAGGGAACTCTGGAAACACCATATATTTT
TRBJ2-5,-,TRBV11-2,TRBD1,CASSQFKPGQGGKTQYF,TGTGCCAGCAGCCAATTTAAACCAGGACAGGGCGGAAAGACCCAGTACTTC
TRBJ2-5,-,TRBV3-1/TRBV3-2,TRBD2,CASSPLGLAGGGSQETQYF,TGTGCCAGCAGCCCCCTCGGACTAGCGGGGGGGGGTTCACAAGAGACCCAGTACTTC
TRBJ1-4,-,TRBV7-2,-,CASSPFTGANEKLFF,TGTGCCAGCAGCCCTTTCACGGGGGCTAATGAAAAACTGTTTTTT
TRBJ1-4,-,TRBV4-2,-,CASSQLPGTREREKLFF,TGTGCCAGCAGCCAATTACCGGGGACCCGGGAGCGTGAAAAACTGTTTTTT
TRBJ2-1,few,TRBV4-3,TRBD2,CASSKRLVERGDNEQFF,TGCGCCAGCAGCAAGAGGCTGGTCGAGCGGGGGGACAATGAGCAGTTCTTC
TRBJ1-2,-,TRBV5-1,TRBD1,CASSLAQGGYGYTF,TGCGCCAGCAGCTTGGCTCAGGGGGGCTATGGCTACACCTTC
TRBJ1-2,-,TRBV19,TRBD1,CASWRTGRNYGYTF,TGTGCCAGTTGGCGGACAGGGAGGAACTATGGCTACACCTTC
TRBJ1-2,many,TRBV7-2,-,CASSLDRTGYGYTF,TGTGCCAGCAGCTTAGACCGGACGGGATATGGCTACACCTTC
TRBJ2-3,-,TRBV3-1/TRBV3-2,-,CASSHAFETHGTDTQYF,TGTGCCAGCAGCCACGCTTTTGAGACCCACGGGACAGATACGCAGTATTTT
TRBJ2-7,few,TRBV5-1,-,CASSLGPTQGTYEQYF,TGCGCCAGCAGCTTGGGCCCAACACAGGGAACCTACGAGCAGTACTTC
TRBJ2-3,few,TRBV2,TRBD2,CASTGRGRGGTDTQYF,TGTGCCAGCACCGGTCGGGGGCGGGGGGGCACAGATACGCAGTATTTT
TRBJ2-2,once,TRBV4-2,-,CASSQIPGTNTGELFF,TGTGCCAGCAGCCAAATCCCCGGGACGAACACCGGGGAGCTGTTTTTT
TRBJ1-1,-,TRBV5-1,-,CASSLDGRANTEAFF,TGCGCCAGCAGCTTGGATGGCAGGGCGAACACTGAAGCTTTCTTT
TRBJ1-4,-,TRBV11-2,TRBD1,CASSLSGTGYEKLFF,TGTGCCAGCAGCTTATCCGGGACAGGGTATGAAAAACTGTTTTTT
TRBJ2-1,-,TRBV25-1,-,CASSDWGVRTREQFF,TGTGCCAGCAGTGATTGGGGGGTACGTACGAGGGAGCAGTTCTTC
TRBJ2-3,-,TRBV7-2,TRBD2,CASSLRRGAGDTQYF,TGTGCCAGCAGCTTAAGGCGGGGGGCAGGAGATACGCAGTATTTT